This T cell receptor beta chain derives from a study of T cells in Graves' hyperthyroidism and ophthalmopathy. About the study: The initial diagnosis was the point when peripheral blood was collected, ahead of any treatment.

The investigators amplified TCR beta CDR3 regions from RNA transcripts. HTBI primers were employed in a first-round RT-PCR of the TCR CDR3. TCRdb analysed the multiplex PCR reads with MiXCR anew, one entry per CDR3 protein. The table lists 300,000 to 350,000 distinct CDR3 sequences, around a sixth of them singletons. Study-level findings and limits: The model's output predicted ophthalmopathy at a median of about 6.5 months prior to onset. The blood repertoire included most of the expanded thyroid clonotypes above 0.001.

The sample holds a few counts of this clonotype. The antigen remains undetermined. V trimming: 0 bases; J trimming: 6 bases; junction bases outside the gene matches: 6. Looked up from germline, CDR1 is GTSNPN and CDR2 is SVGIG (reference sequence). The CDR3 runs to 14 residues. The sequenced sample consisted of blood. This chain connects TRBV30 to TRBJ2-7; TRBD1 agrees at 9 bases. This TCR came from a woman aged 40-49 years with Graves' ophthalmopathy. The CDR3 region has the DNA TGTGCCTGGAGTGTGGGGGGACAGGGTAGCGAGCAGTACTTC. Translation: CAWSVGGQGSEQYF.